This T cell receptor beta chain was recorded in a study of cytotoxic CD8 clonotypes in ibrutinib-treated CLL. Study-level information: Once treatment had gone on for a median of roughly eleven months, range 6 to 36, response samples were drawn.

In the case of this clone: The target antigen is unknown.

CDR3 size: 13 residues. V shed 1 base and J shed 4 bases, with 5 bases lying between them. Germline CDR1 is SGHAT and CDR2 is FQNNGV. Sequencing used immunoSEQ multiplex PCR; TCRdb keeps in-frame clones, though not all of them. The repertoire includes 150,000 to 250,000 clones, approximately 72% of them detected once, and roughly an eighth sits in the top ten. Broader study findings: Clonality (at baseline) was higher than in age-matched healthy donors and tracked circulating CD8+ T-cell counts. Sustained-remission and progressing patients had unequal sampling times.

The material was PBMCs, obtained after 24 months of ibrutinib treatment. The rearrangement joins TRBV11-2 to TRBJ1-3; no clear D. The sequence was collected from a human donor with chronic lymphocytic leukemia. CDR3 nucleotide sequence: TGTGCCAGCAGCTTAGGTCAGGGAAACACCATATATTTT. Protein: CASSLGQGNTIYF.